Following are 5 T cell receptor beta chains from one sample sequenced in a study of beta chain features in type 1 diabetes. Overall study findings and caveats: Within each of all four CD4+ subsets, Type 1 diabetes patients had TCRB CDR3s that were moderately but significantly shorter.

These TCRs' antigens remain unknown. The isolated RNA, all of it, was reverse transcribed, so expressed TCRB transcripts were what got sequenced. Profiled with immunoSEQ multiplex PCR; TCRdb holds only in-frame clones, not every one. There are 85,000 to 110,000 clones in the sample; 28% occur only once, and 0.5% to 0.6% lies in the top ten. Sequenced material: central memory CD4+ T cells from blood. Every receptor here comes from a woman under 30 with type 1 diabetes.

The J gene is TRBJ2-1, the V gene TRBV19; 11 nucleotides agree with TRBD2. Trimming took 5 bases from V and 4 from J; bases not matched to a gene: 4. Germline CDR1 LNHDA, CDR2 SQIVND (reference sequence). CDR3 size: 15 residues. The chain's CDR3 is CASSPSGRLYNEQFF. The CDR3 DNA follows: TGTGCCAGTAGTCCTAGCGGGAGGCTTTACAATGAGCAGTTCTTC.

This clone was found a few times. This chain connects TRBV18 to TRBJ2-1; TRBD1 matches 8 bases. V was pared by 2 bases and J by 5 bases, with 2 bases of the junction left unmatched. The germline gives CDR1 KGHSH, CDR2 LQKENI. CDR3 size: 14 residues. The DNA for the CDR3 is TGTGCCAGCTCACCATGGACAGGGAACAATGAGCAGTTCTTC. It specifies CASSPWTGNNEQFF.

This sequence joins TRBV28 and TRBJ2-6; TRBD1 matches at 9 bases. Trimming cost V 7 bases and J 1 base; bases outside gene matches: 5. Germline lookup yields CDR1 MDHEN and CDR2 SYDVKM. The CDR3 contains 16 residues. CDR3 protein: CASIGQGLSGANVLTF. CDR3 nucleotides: TGTGCCAGCATTGGACAGGGGTTATCTGGGGCCAACGTCCTGACTTTC.

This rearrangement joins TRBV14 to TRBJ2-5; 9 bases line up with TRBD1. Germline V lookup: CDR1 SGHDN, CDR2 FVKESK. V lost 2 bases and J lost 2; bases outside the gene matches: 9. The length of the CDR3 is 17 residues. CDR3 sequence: CASSQRPGQGYQETQYF. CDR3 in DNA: TGTGCCAGCAGCCAACGCCCGGGACAGGGCTATCAAGAGACCCAGTACTTC.

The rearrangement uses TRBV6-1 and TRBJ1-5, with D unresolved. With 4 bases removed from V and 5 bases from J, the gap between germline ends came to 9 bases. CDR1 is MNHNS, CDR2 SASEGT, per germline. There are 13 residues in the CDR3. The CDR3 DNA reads TGTGCCAGCAGTGGTGGCCTCGATCAGCCCCAGCATTTT. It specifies CASSGGLDQPQHF.